This record covers a single T cell receptor beta chain. The antigen is not known. The V end lost 5 bases, the J end lost 7 bases, and 9 bases lay between the germline ends. CDR3 length: 12 amino acids. This sample is drawn from a study of blood T cells in healthy people across ages. Overall study context: T cells yielded about one barcoded beta molecule per two cells through template switching. Study results and caveats: Significant beta diversity loss was already apparent by age approximately 37, declining roughly linearly. Aged donors had fewer naive CD4+ cells and lower diversity than long-lived donors.

For the second PCR, which ran for about 6 to 11 cycles, a sample-barcoded 5' primer and a J-beta primer mix were used. TCRdb independently ran MiXCR on the 5' RACE reads; one entry per CDR3 protein. The repertoire holds over 950,000 distinct CDR3 sequences, with 51% as singletons. A minimum of 5.5 micrograms of total RNA was extracted per sample. The sample consisted of blood. The source is a woman aged 60-75 years in good health. This rearrangement joins TRBV12-3 or TRBV12-4 to TRBJ2-4; D gene unclear. In DNA form, the CDR3 reads TGTGCCAGCAGTCGTATACGGAACATTCAGTACTTC. The encoded protein is CASSRIRNIQYF.